This passage covers 19 T cell receptor beta chains from one sample sequenced in a study of control samples from healthy donors and cancer patients. The repertoire was sequenced with immunoSEQ multiplex PCR; TCRdb's copy has only in-frame clones and lacks some. The sample comprises 110,000 to 150,000 clones, 89% of which are singletons, and just under 5% rests with the top ten. The specimen sequenced was blood. These TCRs come from a man under 40 in good health.

This clone came up a few times. The chain links TRBV12-3 or TRBV12-4 to TRBJ1-2; D unclear. V was shortened by 7 bases and J by 8 bases, with 17 bases between the two germline ends. The CDR3 length is 13 residues. Here the CDR3 DNA reads TGTGCCAGCATCCCAGAGGAGGGTGCGGGCTACACCTTC. Protein product: CASIPEEGAGYTF.

This chain uses TRBV24-1 with TRBJ2-2; 8 bases match TRBD2. The CDR3 extends over 15 amino acids. CDR1 is KGHDR, CDR2 SFDVKD, per germline. V shed 5 bases, J shed 3 bases, and the junction held 4 bases outside the gene matches. The CDR3 DNA follows: TGTGCCACCAGTGTAGCCGGGGGGGACACCGGGGAGCTGTTTTTT. Protein: CATSVAGGDTGELFF.

Remarks on this clone: Additional DNA sequences in this sample encode the identical CDR3. V and J are TRBV21-1 and TRBJ2-5; TRBD2, the table's D call, lacks a check against the DNA. TRBV21-1 is a recognized pseudogene. This CDR3 spans 16 amino acids. DNA for the CDR3: TGTGCCAGCGGTGGTTCGGGCGGGGGGCTCCAAGAGACCCAGTACTTC. Its protein product is CASGGSGGGLQETQYF.

V is TRBV19 and J is TRBJ1-3; D not resolved. Trimming took 5 bases from V and 2 from J, leaving 10 bases between them. In germline, CDR1 is LNHDA, CDR2 SQIVND (reference sequence). The CDR3 sequence is 14 residues long. DNA for the CDR3: TGTGCCAGTAGTTCCGGTCAGGCTGGAAACACCATATATTTT. Translated, it gives CASSSGQAGNTIYF.

This sequence joins TRBV9 and TRBJ1-1; no reliable D call. CDR1 and CDR2 from the germline V gene are SGDLS and YYNGEE. CDR3 length equals 14 residues. V shed 0 bases and J shed 1 base, with 7 bases lying between them. The CDR3 DNA reads TGTGCCAGCAGCGTAGACGGGGAGAACACTGAAGCTTTCTTT. It yields the protein CASSVDGENTEAFF.

This clone has only a few counts. The genes are TRBV7-6 and TRBJ1-3, with 7 bases identical to TRBD1. This CDR3 contains 16 residues. Germline-derived CDR1 and CDR2 are SGHVS and FNYEAQ. J lost 3 bases, V lost 5 bases, and 10 bases had no gene match. The CDR3 DNA reads as TGTGCCAGCAGCGTAATGACAGGGTTTTATGGAAACACCATATATTTT. This gives the protein CASSVMTGFYGNTIYF.

The chain carries TRBV5-5 and TRBJ2-3; TRBD2 matches at 7 bases. The germline V gene encodes CDR1 SGHKS and CDR2 YYEKEE (reference sequence). There are 16 residues in the CDR3. J lost 1 base, V lost 3 bases, and 8 bases had no gene match. The CDR3 DNA sequence: TGTGCCAGCAGCTCCGCCCGGGACTACCGCACAGATACGCAGTATTTT. This encodes CASSSARDYRTDTQYF.

The CDR3 is CASSQEVRNTEAFF. In DNA form, the CDR3 reads TGCGCCAGCAGCCAGGAAGTGCGGAACACTGAAGCTTTCTTT. V gene TRBV5-1 combines with J gene TRBJ1-1; D unresolved. The V gene's germline CDR1 is SGHRS and CDR2 YFSETQ. V shed 4 bases and J shed 1 base, with 11 bases lying between them. The CDR3 spans 14 residues.

The chain recombines TRBV15 with TRBJ1-5; the D is unclear. With 0 bases removed from V and 3 bases from J, the gap between germline ends came to 3 bases. The CDR3 covers 13 residues. Germline values: CDR1 LNHNV, CDR2 YYDKDF (reference sequence). The CDR3 sequence: CATSRDYNQPQHF. In DNA form, the CDR3 reads TGTGCCACCAGCAGAGATTACAATCAGCCCCAGCATTTT.

This chain links TRBV5-6 with TRBJ2-5; TRBD1 agrees at 8 bases. V lost 4 bases to trimming and J lost 4 bases; unmatched junction nucleotides: 15. The germline CDR1 and CDR2 sequences are SGHDT and YYEEEE. The CDR3 is 17 amino acids. The DNA of the CDR3 is TGTGCCAGCAGCCCGGAGGGTTCAGGGGGCATTGGAGAGACCCAGTACTTC. It is translated as CASSPEGSGGIGETQYF.

CDR3 amino acids: CASRTDPGNSPLHF. The CDR3 DNA reads as TGTGCCAGTAGGACAGATCCAGGAAATTCACCCCTCCACTTT. The chain employs TRBV19 and TRBJ1-6; D perhaps matches TRBD1 (5 bases). V gave up 6 bases and J gave up 7 bases, with 13 bases separating them. Germline V gene sequence: CDR1 LNHDA, CDR2 SQIVND (reference sequence). The CDR3 sequence is 14 residues long.

The genes are TRBV9 and TRBJ1-4; 8 positions agree with TRBD1. The junction had 4 bases not matched to a gene; V was cut back by 2 bases and J by 7 bases. The CDR3 covers 14 residues. CDR1 SGDLS and CDR2 YYNGEE come from the germline V gene. CDR3 amino acids: CASSVGQGSEKLFF. Written as DNA, the CDR3 is TGTGCCAGCAGCGTTGGACAGGGAAGTGAAAAACTGTTTTTT. Based on the CDR3 plus reference TRBV9 and TRBJ1-4, the full variable domain is DSGVTQTPKHLITATGQRVTLRCSPRSGDLSVYWYQQSLDQGLQFLIQYYNGEERAKGNILERFSAQQFPDLHSELNLSSLELGDSALYFCASSVGQGSEKLFFGSGTQLSVL.

This sequence joins TRBV27 and TRBJ1-5, with D possibly TRBD1 on 5 matching bases. The CDR3 spans 14 residues. V was clipped by 3 bases and J by 2 bases, with 8 bases between them. Germline CDR1 is MNHEY and CDR2 is SMNVEV (reference sequence). CDR3 nucleotides: TGTGCCAGCAGTTTGGAGGGGCGCAATCAGCCCCAGCATTTT. Translation gives CASSLEGRNQPQHF.

This chain uses TRBV15 with TRBJ2-7, with D unresolved. The CDR3 consists of 16 residues. V lost 0 bases, J lost 0 bases, and 12 bases lay in between. Germline-derived CDR1 and CDR2 are LNHNV and YYDKDF (reference sequence). The CDR3 is CATSRDLAGRSYEQYF. DNA for the CDR3: TGTGCCACCAGCAGAGATTTGGCAGGACGCTCCTACGAGCAGTACTTC. The whole variable domain, filled in from reference TRBV15 and TRBJ2-7, reads DAMVIQNPRYQVTQFGKPVTLSCSQTLNHNVMYWYQQKSSQAPKLLFHYYDKDFNNEADTPDNFQSRRPNTSFCFLDIRSPGLGDTAMYLCATSRDLAGRSYEQYFGPGTRLTVT.

Worth noting for this clone: In the same sample, other DNA sequences code for this CDR3. This sequence joins TRBV5-1 and TRBJ1-1, with a tentative D call TRBD1 (6 bases). Germline V gene lookup returns CDR1 SGHRS and CDR2 YFSETQ. The V and J ends lost 4 bases and 4 bases respectively, with 20 bases between them. CDR3 length equals 16 residues. The DNA of the CDR3 is TGCGCCAGCAGCCGTGGCCTTGGGGGGGCGGCCACTGAAGCTTTCTTT. Residues: CASSRGLGGAATEAFF. Together with reference TRBV5-1 and TRBJ1-1, the CDR3 gives the full variable domain: KAGVTQTPRYLIKTRGQQVTLSCSPISGHRSVSWYQQTPGQGLQFLFEYFSETQRNKGNFPGRFSGRQFSNSRSEMNVSTLELGDSALYLCASSRGLGGAATEAFFGQGTRLTVV.

The V gene is TRBV2, the J gene TRBJ1-1; a weak D match, TRBD1 (5 bases). Per germline, CDR1 SNHLY and CDR2 FYNNEI. The V gene lost 5 bases and the J gene lost 1 base, with 8 bases spanning the gap. The CDR3 is 13 amino acids. The CDR3 DNA follows: TGTGCCAGCAGTCGGGGGACGAACACTGAAGCTTTCTTT. The encoded protein is CASSRGTNTEAFF.

This rearrangement joins TRBV24-1 to TRBJ2-3; D is unresolved. CDR1 and CDR2 from the germline V gene are KGHDR and SFDVKD. The CDR3 is 12 amino acids. Between the trimmed V and J ends, which lost 3 bases and 4 bases, there was a span of 4 bases. CDR3 sequence: CATSDISDTQYF. The CDR3 DNA is TGTGCCACCAGTGATATCTCAGATACGCAGTATTTT.

This clone was observed once. This rearrangement joins TRBV2 to TRBJ1-1; no clear D gene. Germline V gives CDR1 SNHLY, CDR2 FYNNEI. The V and J ends lost 4 bases and 0 bases respectively, with 6 bases between them. The CDR3 length is 13 residues. As DNA, the CDR3 is TGTGCCAGCAGTGGGGAATTGAACACTGAAGCTTTCTTT. This encodes CASSGELNTEAFF.

The chain has TRBV12-3 or TRBV12-4 and TRBJ2-2; no firm D call. This CDR3 comprises 12 residues. V gave up 6 bases and J gave up 1 base, with 3 bases separating them. CDR3: CASSQNTGELFF. CDR3 nucleotide sequence: TGTGCCAGCAGCCAGAACACCGGGGAGCTGTTTTTT.